The source of this TCR beta chain is a study of cytomegalovirus exposure and HLA in healthy donors (dated by TCRdb to 2016 to 2017). For the wider study: According to an earlier analysis of a few hundred of the donors, 150 million to 200 million T cells yielded 95 million to 140 million unique TCR beta sequences and approximately 300 Gb of sequence data. An early release covering roughly 580 HLA-typed donors comprised 250 to 350 gigabases of sequencing data and tens of millions of unique TCR sequences. Of the roughly 400 genotyped donors, approximately 82% fell in the genetic ancestry cluster associated with self-reported Caucasian donors. The aim of the study was to test whether cataloging public T cell receptors could identify signatures of past pathogen exposure. The study used immunosequencing to profile the T cell repertoires of about 670 subjects and linked those repertoires to cytomegalovirus serostatus. A separate validation cohort of 90 to 150 different subjects was used in addition to the 666-subject first cohort. To predict cytomegalovirus infection status, the study combined high-throughput TCR immunosequencing, statistical association of individual TCRs with disease status, and machine learning. In a later analysis, previously published TCR beta repertoires from hundreds of donors were re-analyzed and high-resolution HLA genotyping was added so that TCR occurrence patterns could be studied. Rather than using new phenotypic data, the later analysis identified candidate immune exposures from TCR beta sequences and from how often those sequences occurred across donors. An earlier analysis of approximately 500 of the donors applied high-throughput TCR beta sequencing to assess whether each TCR beta V gene segment acted as functional or pseudogenic. Donor age, sex, ethnicity and CMV serostatus were collected together with the repertoire data. A later genetic analysis took genome-wide SNP genotypes for about 65% of the 666 donors and used that subset as a discovery cohort. Every repertoire in the discovery cohort had been generated on one and the same sequencing platform. HLA typing covered class I and class II loci at four-digit resolution. The number of donors typed differed by locus, with roughly 629-640 for A, B, C, DRB1 and DQB1, roughly 520 for DQA1, approximately 580 for DPA1, and some 470 for DPB1. Four to six DR-DQ haplotypes were handled as single units for association and clustering because linkage in the cohort was strong. Across about 380 genotyped donors of the cohort, an average of roughly 200,000 unique TCR beta nucleotide sequences per donor were sequenced, and approximately 17% of those sequences were non-productive.

Here is what the overall study found, with its caveats: According to a later analysis, parvovirus B19, influenza, CMV and Epstein-Barr virus appeared linked to several top co-occurrence clusters. HLA typing was unavailable for some donors at each locus, so association tests used only the typed subset. CMV serostatus was the only immune exposure information available for the cohort. It was suggested by the authors that the approach could potentially be generalized to other disease states and immunological phenotypes. Sequencing depth was assumed to be roughly uniform across donors in the presence/absence analyses, though that assumption may not hold. In a later genetic analysis, a missense DCLRE1C variant was associated with V-gene and J-gene trimming of TCR beta chains, and the association was replicated in an independent cohort. A cluster of highly shared sequence variants was judged likely to represent a technical artifact of the sequencing pipeline. At a false discovery rate of 0.05, a later analysis linked about 17,000 TCR beta sequences to specific HLA alleles. Because counts were too low, seventeen rarely observed V segments, including chromosome 9 orphons, were excluded from the earlier analysis of some 540 of the donors. In a later genetic analysis, fewer N-insertions in productive TCRs were reported among donors in an Asian-associated ancestry cluster than the approximately 670-donor mean. A further reported finding was that TCR beta sequences accurately predicted the HLA-A and HLA-B alleles for most subjects in the first cohort. When HLA alleles, especially DR and DQ, strongly co-occurred, TCR associations were difficult to assign to individual alleles. A few of the identified cytomegalovirus-associated TCR beta chains were confirmed in vitro to be specific for cytomegalovirus antigens. A later analysis found that TCR association rates varied across HLA loci, with DRB1 alleles showing the most associated TCRs and HLA-C alleles the fewest. The 87-base-pair reads could not distinguish some IMGT-functional V segments, including TRBV6-2 and TRBV6-3, so those segments were excluded. Most TCR sequences were observed very rarely across donors, whereas some public TCRs were present in many individuals. A total of fewer than 200 TCR beta chains were listed by the study as associated with cytomegalovirus. In both the original and validation cohorts, the classifier was reported to diagnose cytomegalovirus status with high specificity and sensitivity. In this cohort, only TCR beta chains were sequenced, and detectable features were limited by the absence of alpha or paired-chain data. Correlated functional status among segregating V segments might reflect linkage disequilibrium, but an unknown experimental factor could not be ruled out. An earlier analysis of some 560 of the donors showed that most TCR beta V segments appeared in productive rearrangements either about 90% or about 30% of the time, which broadly matched IMGT annotations. In a later analysis, HLA-associated TCR beta chains showed more clonal expansion and lower generation probabilities than non-associated chains that were equally common. In a later analysis, most CMV-associated TCR beta chains were found to appear HLA-restricted, with HLA associations seemingly driven largely by CMV exposure.

In total, approximately 700 healthy bone marrow donors made up the cohort. All cohort members were sampled while nominally healthy, although unrecorded immune exposures were likely present. The donor tested CMV seronegative and was one of the 352 seronegative cohort members. Each donor provided a peripheral blood sample, and peripheral blood mononuclear cells were used for TCR beta sequencing. The Qiagen DNeasy Blood Extraction Kit was used to extract genomic DNA from the blood cell samples. This clone was detected only once. It lacks a known antigen. Per-nucleotide qualities are absent, and no much larger clonotype sits a single base away. In the germline V gene, CDR1 corresponds to MDHEN and CDR2 to SYDVKM. V is trimmed back by 3 bases and J by 8 bases, and the junction contains 7 bases that no gene match accounts for. There are 14 amino acids in the CDR3, from cysteine to phenylalanine inclusive. CDR3 DNA is the only sequence kept; it has 42 bases, read in frame from the first base.

Libraries were made using the immunoSEQ multiplex PCR assay. For the multiplex PCR, a mixture combining 60 forward primers for TCR Vbeta segments and 13 reverse primers for TCR Jbeta segments was used. Amplification of the CDR3 region of rearranged TCR beta genes was performed with a multiplex PCR assay on genomic DNA. Amplified TCR beta libraries were sequenced as 87-base-pair reads on the Illumina HiSeq System. In the original analysis: A later analysis tallied roughly 78 million unique TCR beta chains across the 610 or so repertoires, and approximately 12 million of those chains were shared by two or more donors. Raw reads were error-corrected and collapsed into unique sequences with a nearest-neighbor algorithm that merged closely related sequences to remove PCR and sequencing errors. CDR3 sequences were aligned to IMGT reference sequences to assign V, D and J gene segments. Each retained sequence needed at least a six-nucleotide match to both a V gene segment and a J gene segment. Rearrangements were classified as productive when the CDR3 lacked stop codons and remained in frame with V and J, and all other rearrangements were classified as non-productive. CDR3 was defined by IMGT convention, running from the second conserved V-encoded cysteine to the conserved J-encoded phenylalanine. The earlier analysis of about 620 of the donors excluded sequences that lacked an unambiguous match to a single V gene segment. An earlier analysis of a few hundred of the donors called V segments functional above 56.7% productive rearrangements and segregating when the between-donor standard deviation exceeded 5%. To diagnose cytomegalovirus status from the catalog of TCR beta chain sequences, a statistical classification framework was built. A later analysis assigned V and J genes by comparing TCR nucleotide sequences with IMGT/GENE-DB human TR gene sequences. The TCRdist pipeline was used in a later analysis to assign CDR3 sequences and most-parsimonious VDJ recombination scenarios. A later analysis defined each TCR beta chain by its CDR3 amino acid sequence plus V-gene family, and excluded reads lacking a unique V-gene family. As a way to deal with suspected cross-contamination and a sequencing artifact, a later analysis dropped nearly 600 nucleotide sequences that were highly shared and had low generation probability. A later analysis calculated a clonal expansion index for each public chain from normalized within-repertoire ranks of inferred template counts. Generation probabilities in a later analysis came from a VDJ recombination model fitted to out-of-frame rearrangements, and those results were checked against IGoR. In a later analysis, TCR-TCR, TCR-HLA and TCR-CMV co-occurrence was scored with hypergeometric tests, and a repertoire-size bias correction was applied to TCR pairs. A later analysis estimated false discovery rates by permuting HLA or CMV assignments 20 times. A later analysis grouped co-occurring TCRs with DBSCAN, adding TCRdist sequence similarity when clustering within HLA-allele-positive subsets. Repertoires with fewer than 30,000 or more than 120,000 public chains, plus five repertoires with anomalous nucleotide sharing, were excluded from co-occurrence clustering. Here the immuneACCESS table is served through TCRdb, limited to in-frame sequences with V and J called. Missing clones are a known gap in these copies; in checked studies unresolved V genes cover under half, and the rest lacks a known reason. The DNA gave D and trimming, while V, J and clone size come from that table. This sample has approximately 220,000 clones in its table, and around 76% of those were observed once. About 0.63% of the sample comes from the top ten.

The chain was built from TRBV28 and TRBJ2-1, and 7 bases in between align with TRBD2. Sequenced material: PBMCs. This clonotype was sampled from a man between 18 and 29 years old in good health and CMV-seronegative. CDR3 sequence: CASSFRLARDEQFF. Here is the DNA: TGTGCCAGCAGTTTCAGACTAGCTAGGGATGAGCAGTTCTTC. This CDR3, with the reference TRBV28 and TRBJ2-1 proteins standing in past its ends, gives the full variable domain DVKVTQSSRYLVKRTGEKVFLECVQDMDHENMFWYRQDPGLGLRLIYFSYDVKMKEKGDIPEGYSVSREKKERFSLILESASTNQTSMYLCASSFRLARDEQFFGPGTRLTVL.